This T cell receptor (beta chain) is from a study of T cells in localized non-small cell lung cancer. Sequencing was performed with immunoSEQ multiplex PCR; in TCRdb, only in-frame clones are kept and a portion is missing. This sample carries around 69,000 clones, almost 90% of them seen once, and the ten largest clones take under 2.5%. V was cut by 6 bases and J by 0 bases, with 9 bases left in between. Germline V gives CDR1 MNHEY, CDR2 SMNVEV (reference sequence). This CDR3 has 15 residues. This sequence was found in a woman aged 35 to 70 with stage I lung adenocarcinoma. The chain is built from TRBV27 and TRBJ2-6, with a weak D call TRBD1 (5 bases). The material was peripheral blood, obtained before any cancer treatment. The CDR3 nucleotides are TGTGCCAGCAGCAAGGGGTTCTCTGGGGCCAACGTCCTGACTTTC. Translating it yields CASSKGFSGANVLTF.